The 3 T cell receptor beta chains listed next were all sequenced from one sample in a study of cytomegalovirus exposure and HLA in healthy donors. TCRdb's table, derived via immunoSEQ multiplex PCR, lists solely in-frame clones and lacks some. The sample has roughly 140,000 clones; approximately 86% are singletons. The specimen sequenced was PBMCs. These receptors were obtained from a woman aged 18-30 years in good health and CMV-seropositive.

This clone has only one observation. The chain uses TRBV2 and TRBJ2-5, with TRBD2 identical over 8 bases. Germline loops: CDR1 SNHLY, CDR2 FYNNEI. This CDR3 region has 14 residues. Germline trimming cut 6 bases from V and 4 bases from J; bases unmatched to any gene: 7. CDR3 coding DNA: TGTGCCAGCAGGGACGGGGGGGCCCCAGAGACCCAGTACTTC. It specifies CASRDGGAPETQYF.

This clone occurred once. V gene TRBV7-9 combines with J gene TRBJ1-2; the match to TRBD1 covers 9 bases. Losses at the gene ends were 3 bases for V and 7 bases for J; bases not matched to a gene: 12. The CDR3 length is 16 residues. Per the germline V gene, CDR1 is SEHNR and CDR2 is FQNEAQ (reference sequence). CDR3 amino acids: CASSFLGQGWIAGYTF. The CDR3 nucleotides are TGTGCCAGCAGCTTCCTGGGACAGGGTTGGATTGCTGGCTACACCTTC. Complete variable domain (other parts from reference TRBV7-9 and TRBJ1-2): DTGVSQNPRHKITKRGQNVTFRCDPISEHNRLYWYRQTLGQGPEFLTYFQNEAQLEKSRLLSDRFSAERPKGSFSTLEIQRTEQGDSAMYLCASSFLGQGWIAGYTFGSGTRLTVV.

This clone was seen only a few times. The chain carries TRBV28 and TRBJ1-5, with 8 bases that match TRBD1. Germline assignment: CDR1 MDHEN and CDR2 SYDVKM. V trimming: 7 bases; J trimming: 5 bases; junction bases outside the gene matches: 4. This CDR3 contains 13 residues. The CDR3 sequence is CASIDRGDQPQHF. CDR3 bases: TGTGCCAGCATCGACAGGGGAGATCAGCCCCAGCATTTT.